The present T cell receptor (beta chain) was sequenced within a study of T cells in Graves' hyperthyroidism and ophthalmopathy. The source material, RNA transcripts, was used to amplify TCR beta CDR3 regions. With the HTBI primer set, the TCR CDR3 went through a first round of RT-PCR. One entry per CDR3 protein results from TCRdb running MiXCR on the multiplex PCR reads. Of a few hundred thousand distinct CDR3 sequences in the sample, around a fifth are singletons; the top ten hold roughly 49%. The CDR3 covers 13 residues. Looked up from germline, CDR1 is SQVTM and CDR2 is ANQGSEA. With 6 bases removed from V and 2 bases from J, the gap between germline ends came to 13 bases.

The receptor was derived from a woman between 70 and 85 years old with Graves' ophthalmopathy. The chain combines TRBV29-1 with TRBJ1-1; D remains unclear. Sequencing used blood. The CDR3 region is CSVQQGANTEAFF. DNA for the CDR3: TGCAGCGTGCAACAAGGCGCTAACACTGAAGCTTTCTTT. Full variable domain (missing parts from reference TRBV29-1 and TRBJ1-1): SAVISQKPSRDICQRGTSLTIQCQVDSQVTMMFWYRQQPGQSLTLIATANQGSEATYESGFVIDKFPISRPNLTFSTLTVSNMSPEDSSIYLCSVQQGANTEAFFGQGTRLTVV.